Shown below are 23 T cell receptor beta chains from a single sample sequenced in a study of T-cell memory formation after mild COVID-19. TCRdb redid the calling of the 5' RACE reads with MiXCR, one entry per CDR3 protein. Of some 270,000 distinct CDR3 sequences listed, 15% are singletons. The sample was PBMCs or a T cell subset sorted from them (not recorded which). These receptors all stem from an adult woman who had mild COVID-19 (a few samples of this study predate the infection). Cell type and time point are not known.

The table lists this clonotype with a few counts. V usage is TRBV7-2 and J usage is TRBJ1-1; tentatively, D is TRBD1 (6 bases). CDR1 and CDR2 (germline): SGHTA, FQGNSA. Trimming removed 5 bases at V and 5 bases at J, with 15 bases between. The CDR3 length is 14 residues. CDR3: CASSPHREGTEAFF. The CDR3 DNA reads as TGTGCCAGCAGCCCCCACAGGGAAGGAACTGAAGCTTTCTTT. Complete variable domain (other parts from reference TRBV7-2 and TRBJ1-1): GAGVSQSPSNKVTEKGKDVELRCDPISGHTALYWYRQSLGQGLEFLIYFQGNSAPDKSGLPSDRFSAERTGGSVSTLTIQRTQQEDSAVYLCASSPHREGTEAFFGQGTRLTVV.

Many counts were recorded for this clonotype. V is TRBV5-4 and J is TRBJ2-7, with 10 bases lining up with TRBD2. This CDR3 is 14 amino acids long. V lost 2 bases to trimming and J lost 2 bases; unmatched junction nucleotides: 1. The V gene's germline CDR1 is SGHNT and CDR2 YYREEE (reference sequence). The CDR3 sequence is CASSLAGGPYEQYF. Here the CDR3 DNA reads TGTGCCAGCAGCTTAGCGGGGGGGCCCTACGAGCAGTACTTC. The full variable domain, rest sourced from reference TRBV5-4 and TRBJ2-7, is ETGVTQSPTHLIKTRGQQVTLRCSSQSGHNTVSWYQQALGQGPQFIFQYYREEENGRGNFPPRFSGLQFPNYSSELNVNALELDDSALYLCASSLAGGPYEQYFGPGTRLTVT.

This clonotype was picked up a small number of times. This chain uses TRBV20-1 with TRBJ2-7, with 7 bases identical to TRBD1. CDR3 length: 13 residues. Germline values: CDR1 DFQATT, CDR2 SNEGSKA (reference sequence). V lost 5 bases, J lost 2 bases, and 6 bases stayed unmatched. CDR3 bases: TGCAGTGCTTCGGACAGGCCCGCCTACGAGCAGTACTTC. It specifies CSASDRPAYEQYF.

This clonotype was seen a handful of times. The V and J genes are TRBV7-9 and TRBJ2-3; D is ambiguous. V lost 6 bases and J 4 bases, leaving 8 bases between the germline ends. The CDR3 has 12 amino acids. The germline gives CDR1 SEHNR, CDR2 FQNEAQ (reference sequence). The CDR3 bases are TGTGCCAGCAGTTATGGCGCAGATACGCAGTATTTT. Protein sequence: CASSYGADTQYF.

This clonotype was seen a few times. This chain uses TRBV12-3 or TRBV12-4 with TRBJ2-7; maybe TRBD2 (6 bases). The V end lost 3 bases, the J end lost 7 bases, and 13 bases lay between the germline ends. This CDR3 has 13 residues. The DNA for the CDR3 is TGTGCCAGCAGTTTTAGGCGGGGCGGGGAGCAGTACTTC. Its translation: CASSFRRGGEQYF.

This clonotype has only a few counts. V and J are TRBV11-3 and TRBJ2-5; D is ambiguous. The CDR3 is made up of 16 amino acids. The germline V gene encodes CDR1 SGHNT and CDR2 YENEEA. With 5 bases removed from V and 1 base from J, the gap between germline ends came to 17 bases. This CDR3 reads CASSPRGSLVQETQYF. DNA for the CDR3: TGTGCCAGCAGCCCCAGAGGTAGCCTGGTCCAAGAGACCCAGTACTTC. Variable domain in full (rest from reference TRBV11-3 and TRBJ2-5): EAGVVQSPRYKIIEKKQPVAFWCNPISGHNTLYWYLQNLGQGPELLIRYENEEAVDDSQLPKDRFSAERLKGVDSTLKIQPAELGDSAVYLCASSPRGSLVQETQYFGPGTRLLVL.

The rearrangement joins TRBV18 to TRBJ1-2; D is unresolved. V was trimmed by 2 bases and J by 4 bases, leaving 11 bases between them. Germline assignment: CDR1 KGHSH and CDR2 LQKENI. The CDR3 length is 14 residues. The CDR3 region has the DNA TGTGCCAGCTCACCAGGGCCCTTGGTCTATGGCTACACCTTC. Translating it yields CASSPGPLVYGYTF.

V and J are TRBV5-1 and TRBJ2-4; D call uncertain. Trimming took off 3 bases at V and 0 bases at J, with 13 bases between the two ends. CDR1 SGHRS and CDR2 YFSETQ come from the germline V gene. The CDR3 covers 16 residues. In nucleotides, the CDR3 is TGCGCCAGCAGCTACGGTTCGGACCTAGCCAAAAACATTCAGTACTTC. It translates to CASSYGSDLAKNIQYF.

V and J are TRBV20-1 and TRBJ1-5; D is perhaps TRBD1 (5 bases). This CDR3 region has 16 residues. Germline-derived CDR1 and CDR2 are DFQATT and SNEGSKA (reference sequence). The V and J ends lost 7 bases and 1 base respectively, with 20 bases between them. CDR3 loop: CSVLRLGRDSNQPQHF. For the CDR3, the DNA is TGCAGTGTCCTGCGCCTTGGTCGGGACAGCAATCAGCCCCAGCATTTT.

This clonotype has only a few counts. This chain's CDR3 is CSAPEGSTTDTQYF. For the CDR3, the DNA is TGCAGTGCACCCGAAGGGTCTACCACAGATACGCAGTATTTT. The chain employs TRBV20-1 and TRBJ2-3; D uncertain. The germline V and J ends were trimmed by 6 bases and 2 bases, with 15 bases remaining between them. Germline V lookup: CDR1 DFQATT, CDR2 SNEGSKA (reference sequence). This CDR3 is 14 amino acids long.

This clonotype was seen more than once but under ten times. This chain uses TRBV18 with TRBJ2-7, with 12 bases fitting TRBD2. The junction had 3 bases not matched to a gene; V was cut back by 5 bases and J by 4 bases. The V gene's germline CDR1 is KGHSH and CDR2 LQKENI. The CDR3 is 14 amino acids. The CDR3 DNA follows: TGTGCCAGCTCAACGACTAGCGGGAGTTACGAGCAGTACTTC. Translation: CASSTTSGSYEQYF.

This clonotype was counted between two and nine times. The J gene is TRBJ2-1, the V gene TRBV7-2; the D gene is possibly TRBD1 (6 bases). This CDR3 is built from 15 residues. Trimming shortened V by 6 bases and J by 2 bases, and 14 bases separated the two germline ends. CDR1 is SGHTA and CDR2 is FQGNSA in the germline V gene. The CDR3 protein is CASSQGPTTYNEQFF. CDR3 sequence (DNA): TGTGCCAGCAGTCAGGGGCCCACGACCTACAATGAGCAGTTCTTC.

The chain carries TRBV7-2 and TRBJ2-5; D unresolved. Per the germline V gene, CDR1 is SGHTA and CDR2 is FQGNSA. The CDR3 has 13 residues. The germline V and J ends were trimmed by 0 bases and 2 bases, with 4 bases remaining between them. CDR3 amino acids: CASSLAWQETQYF. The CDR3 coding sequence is TGTGCCAGCAGCTTAGCCTGGCAAGAGACCCAGTACTTC. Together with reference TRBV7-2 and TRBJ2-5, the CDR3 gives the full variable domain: GAGVSQSPSNKVTEKGKDVELRCDPISGHTALYWYRQSLGQGLEFLIYFQGNSAPDKSGLPSDRFSAERTGGSVSTLTIQRTQQEDSAVYLCASSLAWQETQYFGPGTRLLVL.

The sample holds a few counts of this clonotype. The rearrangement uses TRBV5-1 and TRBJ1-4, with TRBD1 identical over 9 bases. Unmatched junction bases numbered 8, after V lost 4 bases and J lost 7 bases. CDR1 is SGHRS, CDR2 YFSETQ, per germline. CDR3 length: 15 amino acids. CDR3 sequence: CASSKGQGRSEKLFF. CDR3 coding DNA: TGCGCCAGCAGCAAAGGACAGGGGAGGTCTGAAAAACTGTTTTTT.

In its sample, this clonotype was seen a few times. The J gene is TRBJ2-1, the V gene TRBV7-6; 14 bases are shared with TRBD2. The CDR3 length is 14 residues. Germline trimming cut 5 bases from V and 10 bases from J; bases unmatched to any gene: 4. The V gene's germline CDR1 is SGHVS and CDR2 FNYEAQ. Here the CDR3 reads CASSPGLAGEEQFF. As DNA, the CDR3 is TGTGCCAGCAGCCCGGGACTAGCGGGAGAGGAGCAGTTCTTC.

The DNA for the CDR3 is TGTGCCAGCAGCTCCACCATGACAGGTCTAGGCCTCTACGAGCAGTACTTC. Protein: CASSSTMTGLGLYEQYF. The rearrangement joins TRBV5-6 to TRBJ2-7; weak D call: TRBD1 (6 bases). The CDR3 loop spans 17 amino acids. V was trimmed by 3 bases and J by 3 bases, leaving 22 bases between them. The germline gives CDR1 SGHDT, CDR2 YYEEEE. Based on the CDR3 plus reference TRBV5-6 and TRBJ2-7, the full variable domain is DAGVTQSPTHLIKTRGQQVTLRCSPKSGHDTVSWYQQALGQGPQFIFQYYEEEERQRGNFPDRFSGHQFPNYSSELNVNALLLGDSALYLCASSSTMTGLGLYEQYFGPGTRLTVT.

CDR3 in amino acids: CASSPSGTGDGYTF. CDR3 bases: TGTGCCAGCAGCCCCTCCGGGACAGGGGACGGCTACACCTTC. The chain combines TRBV4-2 with TRBJ1-2, with 10 bases that match TRBD1. CDR1 and CDR2 (germline): LGHNA, YNFKEQ. The CDR3 loop spans 14 amino acids. V lost 4 bases, J lost 8 bases, and 7 bases stayed unmatched.

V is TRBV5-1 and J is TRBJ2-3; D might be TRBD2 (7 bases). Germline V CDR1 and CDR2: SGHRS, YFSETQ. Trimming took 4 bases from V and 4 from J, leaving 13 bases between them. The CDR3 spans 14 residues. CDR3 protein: CASSQGGDADTQYF. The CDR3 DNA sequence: TGCGCCAGCAGCCAAGGGGGGGACGCAGATACGCAGTATTTT.

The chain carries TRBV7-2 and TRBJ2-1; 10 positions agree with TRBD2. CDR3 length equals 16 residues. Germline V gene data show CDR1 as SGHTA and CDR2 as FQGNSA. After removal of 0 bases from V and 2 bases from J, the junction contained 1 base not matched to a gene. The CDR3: CASSLASGGTYNEQFF. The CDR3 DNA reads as TGTGCCAGCAGCTTAGCTAGCGGGGGGACCTACAATGAGCAGTTCTTC.

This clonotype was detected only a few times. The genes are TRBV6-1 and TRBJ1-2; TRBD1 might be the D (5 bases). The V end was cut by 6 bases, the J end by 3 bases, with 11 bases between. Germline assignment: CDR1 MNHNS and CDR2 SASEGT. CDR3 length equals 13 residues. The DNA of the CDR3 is TGTGCCAGCAGCCTCAGGGCGGACTATGGCTACACCTTC. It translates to CASSLRADYGYTF.

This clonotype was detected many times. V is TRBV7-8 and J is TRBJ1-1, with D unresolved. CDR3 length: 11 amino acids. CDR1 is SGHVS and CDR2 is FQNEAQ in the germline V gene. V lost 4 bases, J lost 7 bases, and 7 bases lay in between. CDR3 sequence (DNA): TGTGCCAGCAGCTCAAGACGTGAAGCTTTCTTT. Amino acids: CASSSRREAFF.

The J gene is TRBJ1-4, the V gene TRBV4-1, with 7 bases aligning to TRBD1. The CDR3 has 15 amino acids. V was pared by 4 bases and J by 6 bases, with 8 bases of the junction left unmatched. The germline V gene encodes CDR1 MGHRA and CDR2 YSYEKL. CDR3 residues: CASSLVEGAYEKLFF. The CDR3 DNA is TGCGCCAGCAGCCTCGTGGAGGGGGCGTATGAAAAACTGTTTTTT.

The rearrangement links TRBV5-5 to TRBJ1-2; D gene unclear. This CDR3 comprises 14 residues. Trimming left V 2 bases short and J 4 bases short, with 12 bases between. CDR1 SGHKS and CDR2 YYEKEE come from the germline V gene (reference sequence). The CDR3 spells CASSLGPTGYGYTF. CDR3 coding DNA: TGTGCCAGCAGCTTAGGGCCGACCGGCTATGGCTACACCTTC.